These 24 T cell receptor beta chains were sequenced from one sample in a study of T-cell memory formation after mild COVID-19. TCRdb reanalysed the 5' RACE reads using MiXCR and keeps one entry per CDR3 protein. The sample lists approximately 580,000 distinct CDR3 sequences, roughly 22% occurring once. Sequencing was performed on PBMCs or a T cell subset sorted from them (not recorded which). These receptors originate from an adult woman who had mild COVID-19 (a few samples of this study predate the infection). Cell type and time point are not known.

The rearrangement links TRBV7-2 to TRBJ1-4; D is unresolved. CDR1 SGHTA and CDR2 FQGNSA come from the germline V gene. The CDR3 is 15 amino acids. V was clipped by 4 bases and J by 3 bases, with 12 bases between them. The CDR3 sequence: CASSSAGTPNEKLFF. Here the CDR3 DNA reads TGTGCCAGCAGCTCCGCGGGCACCCCTAATGAAAAACTGTTTTTT.

The chain links TRBV19 to TRBJ2-1, with a weak D call TRBD2 (6 bases). CDR3 length: 13 amino acids. Trimming removed 5 bases at V and 3 bases at J, with 8 bases between. Per germline, CDR1 LNHDA and CDR2 SQIVND (reference sequence). This chain's CDR3 is CASSGTYYNEQFF. The CDR3 DNA reads TGTGCCAGTAGTGGGACTTACTACAATGAGCAGTTCTTC. The full variable domain, in which reference TRBV19 and TRBJ2-1 provide the parts outside the CDR3, is DGGITQSPKYLFRKEGQNVTLSCEQNLNHDAMYWYRQDPGQGLRLIYYSQIVNDFQKGDIAEGYSVSREKKESFPLTVTSAQKNPTAFYLCASSGTYYNEQFFGPGTRLTVL.

The CDR3 DNA is TGCAGCGTTGAAGATCTGGGTGGGAGCTCCTACGAGCAGTACTTC. It is translated as CSVEDLGGSSYEQYF. V usage is TRBV29-1 and J usage is TRBJ2-7; weak D call: TRBD2 (5 bases). Germline loops: CDR1 SQVTM, CDR2 ANQGSEA. CDR3 length equals 15 residues. V was pared by 0 bases and J by 0 bases, with 12 bases between.

The chain couples TRBV12-3 or TRBV12-4 to TRBJ2-7; D possibly corresponds to TRBD1 (6 bases). CDR3 length: 13 residues. With 5 bases removed from V and 4 bases from J, the gap between germline ends came to 12 bases. The CDR3 spells CASSLGQRYEQYF. In DNA, the CDR3 is TGTGCCAGCAGTCTCGGACAGCGGTACGAGCAGTACTTC.

Only a few counts were recorded for this clonotype. This CDR3 reads CASSSAPSGGLDTQYF. The DNA for the CDR3 is TGCGCCAGCAGCAGTGCCCCTAGCGGGGGTTTGGATACGCAGTATTTT. The chain recombines TRBV4-1 with TRBJ2-3, with 10 bases that match TRBD2. J was trimmed by 6 bases and V by 5 bases; bases with no gene match: 11. The CDR3 runs to 16 residues. Germline loops: CDR1 MGHRA, CDR2 YSYEKL.

The chain carries TRBV19 and TRBJ2-3; the D gene is possibly TRBD1 (6 bases). The CDR3 extends over 17 amino acids. Per germline, CDR1 LNHDA and CDR2 SQIVND (reference sequence). The V gene lost 11 bases and the J gene lost 3 bases, with 27 bases spanning the gap. The CDR3 spells CAHYERGGRGCTDTQYF. CDR3 DNA: TGTGCCCACTATGAACGAGGAGGCAGGGGTTGTACAGATACGCAGTATTTT. The full variable domain, completed using reference TRBV19 and TRBJ2-3, is DGGITQSPKYLFRKEGQNVTLSCEQNLNHDAMYWYRQDPGQGLRLIYYSQIVNDFQKGDIAEGYSVSREKKESFPLTVTSAQKNPTAFYLCAHYERGGRGCTDTQYFGPGTRLTVL.

At least ten counts were recorded for this clonotype. The chain uses TRBV12-3 or TRBV12-4 and TRBJ2-7, with 9 bases lining up with TRBD1. This CDR3 comprises 14 residues. V shed 7 bases and J 2 bases; nucleotides not matched to a gene: 6. The CDR3 spells CASTQQGATYEQYF. In DNA, the CDR3 is TGTGCCAGCACCCAACAGGGGGCCACCTACGAGCAGTACTTC.

This clonotype was seen a handful of times. This sequence joins TRBV24-1 and TRBJ2-1; 11 positions agree with TRBD2. Germline-derived CDR1 and CDR2 are KGHDR and SFDVKD. The CDR3 has 15 amino acids. V dropped 4 bases and J dropped 5; count of bases not matched to a gene: 3. As DNA, the CDR3 is TGTGCCACCAGTGAACTAGCGGGAGTGGACAATGAGCAGTTCTTC. It encodes CATSELAGVDNEQFF.

This clonotype was counted a few times. CDR3 loop: CASSQSYRTYEQYF. The CDR3, as DNA: TGCGCCAGCAGCCAGTCCTACAGGACCTACGAGCAGTACTTC. The gene calls are TRBV4-1 and TRBJ2-7; possible D gene TRBD1, 5 bases. There are 14 residues in the CDR3. Trimming took off 3 bases at V and 2 bases at J, with 11 bases between the two ends. Germline V gene sequence: CDR1 MGHRA, CDR2 YSYEKL.

This chain links TRBV12-3 or TRBV12-4 with TRBJ2-6, with TRBD2 as a possible D gene (5 bases). V was clipped by 6 bases and J by 0 bases, with 9 bases between them. The CDR3 sequence is 15 residues long. In DNA form, the CDR3 reads TGTGCCAGCAGACCTAGCAACTCTGGGGCCAACGTCCTGACTTTC. It translates to CASRPSNSGANVLTF.

V gene TRBV5-5 combines with J gene TRBJ2-1; 8 nucleotides agree with TRBD2. Germline CDR1 reads SGHKS; CDR2 reads YYEKEE (reference sequence). With V trimmed by 2 bases and J by 7 bases, 5 bases remained unmatched. This CDR3 has 14 residues. DNA for the CDR3: TGTGCCAGCAGCTTCTTAGCGGGAAGGAATGAGCAGTTCTTC. Protein: CASSFLAGRNEQFF.

This clonotype occurred a few times. The chain has TRBV4-3 and TRBJ2-1; TRBD2 aligns across 8 bases. J gave up 9 bases and V 0 bases, and 7 bases lay outside the gene matches. Germline CDR1 reads LGHNA; CDR2 reads YSLEER. CDR3 length: 15 amino acids. The CDR3 DNA follows: TGCGCCAGCAGCCAAGAGAGGGGTAGCGGGATTGAGCAGTTCTTC. Translating it yields CASSQERGSGIEQFF.

This clonotype was seen only a few times. The chain couples TRBV5-1 to TRBJ2-3; D ambiguous. V shed 4 bases and J shed 2 bases, with 14 bases lying between them. Germline V gene lookup returns CDR1 SGHRS and CDR2 YFSETQ. There are 15 residues in the CDR3. In DNA, the CDR3 is TGCGCCAGCAGCCCCCCCAGGACGGACACAGATACGCAGTATTTT. Translated, it gives CASSPPRTDTDTQYF. The full variable domain, completed using reference TRBV5-1 and TRBJ2-3, is KAGVTQTPRYLIKTRGQQVTLSCSPISGHRSVSWYQQTPGQGLQFLFEYFSETQRNKGNFPGRFSGRQFSNSRSEMNVSTLELGDSALYLCASSPPRTDTDTQYFGPGTRLTVL.

The chain has TRBV30 and TRBJ1-1; D gene ambiguous. Trimming removed 1 base at V and 6 bases at J, with 15 bases between. The germline CDR1 and CDR2 sequences are GTSNPN and SVGIG (reference sequence). This CDR3 contains 14 residues. The CDR3 here is CAWSGPGWGAEAFF. CDR3 coding DNA: TGTGCCTGGAGTGGTCCGGGTTGGGGAGCTGAAGCTTTCTTT.

V and J are TRBV7-2 and TRBJ2-1, with 7 bases matching TRBD2. The CDR3 has 20 residues. The V gene end was trimmed by 4 bases and the J gene end by 4 bases; junction bases not matched to a gene: 22. CDR1 and CDR2 from the germline V gene are SGHTA and FQGNSA. The CDR3, as DNA: TGTGCCAGCAGCTCGAGGACTGCCCTCCTCGGCGGGAGAACGTACAATGAGCAGTTCTTC. Translating it yields CASSSRTALLGGRTYNEQFF.

The rearrangement uses TRBV21-1 and TRBJ2-7; whether TRBD2, the table's D call, matches the DNA was not checked. TRBV21-1 is a pseudogene. This CDR3 has 16 residues. CDR3 sequence: CASSKVRTSPTYEQYF. CDR3 in DNA: TGTGCCAGCAGCAAAGTGAGGACTAGCCCAACCTACGAGCAGTACTTC.

V gene TRBV29-1 combines with J gene TRBJ2-3; 12 bases are shared with TRBD2. Germline V gives CDR1 SQVTM, CDR2 ANQGSEA. V was pared by 7 bases and J by 4 bases, with 6 bases of the junction left unmatched. The CDR3 consists of 14 residues. The CDR3 loop is CSAFLAGGPDTQYF. The CDR3, as DNA: TGCAGCGCGTTCCTAGCGGGAGGGCCAGATACGCAGTATTTT.

This clonotype has more than one count but fewer than ten. The V and J genes are TRBV4-2 and TRBJ1-1; the match to TRBD1 covers 10 bases. V was clipped by 3 bases and J by 0 bases; unmatched bases: 1. Germline V gene data show CDR1 as LGHNA and CDR2 as YNFKEQ. This CDR3 has 15 residues. CDR3 residues: CASSQGQGLNTEAFF. The CDR3 DNA reads TGTGCCAGCAGCCAGGGACAGGGGCTGAACACTGAAGCTTTCTTT.

This clonotype was observed a few times. The V gene is TRBV3-1, the J gene TRBJ2-3, with D possibly matching TRBD1 (6 bases). In germline, CDR1 is LGHDT, CDR2 YNNKEL (reference sequence). This CDR3 contains 16 residues. Trimming removed 4 bases at V and 10 bases at J, with 24 bases between. CDR3 nucleotide sequence: TGTGCCAGCAGCCCTCACGTCGGGGACACCGTATTCGCGCAGTATTTT. This translates into CASSPHVGDTVFAQYF.

This clonotype was counted only a few times. V usage is TRBV7-6 and J usage is TRBJ2-3; 7 nucleotides align to TRBD2. CDR3 length: 15 amino acids. The V segment lost 6 bases and the J segment 2 bases; nucleotides outside the gene matches: 8. CDR1 and CDR2 (germline): SGHVS, FNYEAQ. CDR3 nucleotide sequence: TGTGCCAGCAGTCTTACTAGCGAGGCCACAGATACGCAGTATTTT. Translated, it gives CASSLTSEATDTQYF.

This clonotype appeared a few times. The genes are TRBV20-1 and TRBJ1-2; TRBD1 agrees at 9 bases. Unmatched junction bases numbered 2, after V lost 1 base and J lost 2 bases. Germline V gene lookup returns CDR1 DFQATT and CDR2 SNEGSKA (reference sequence). This CDR3 has 14 amino acids. The DNA for the CDR3 is TGCAGTGCTAGAGCCGGGACAGGGAACTATGGCTACACCTTC. Its translation: CSARAGTGNYGYTF.

A few counts support this clonotype. The chain links TRBV20-1 to TRBJ2-7, with 9 bases lining up with TRBD1. This CDR3 region has 15 residues. The trim removed 6 bases at V and 5 bases at J, leaving 14 bases unmatched. Germline values: CDR1 DFQATT, CDR2 SNEGSKA (reference sequence). In DNA form, the CDR3 reads TGCAGTGCCCTCAAGACGGACAGGGGTGCGGACGAGCAGTACTTC. Translating gives CSALKTDRGADEQYF.

This chain uses TRBV29-1 with TRBJ2-7, with D perhaps TRBD2 (5 bases). CDR1 and CDR2 (germline): SQVTM, ANQGSEA. Trimming pared 0 bases from V and 2 bases from J, leaving 11 bases between. This CDR3 is built from 14 residues. CDR3 coding DNA: TGCAGCGTTGAAGAGGGCGGGCCGACCTACGAGCAGTACTTC. It yields the protein CSVEEGGPTYEQYF.

In its sample, this clonotype was seen a few times. The chain carries TRBV10-3 and TRBJ2-1, with D unclear. The CDR3 runs 11 residues. V was pared by 1 base and J by 5 bases, with 0 bases between. Germline V CDR1 and CDR2: ENHRY, SYGVKD. In DNA, the CDR3 is TGTGCCATCAGTGAGTACAATGAGCAGTTCTTC. Translating gives CAISEYNEQFF.